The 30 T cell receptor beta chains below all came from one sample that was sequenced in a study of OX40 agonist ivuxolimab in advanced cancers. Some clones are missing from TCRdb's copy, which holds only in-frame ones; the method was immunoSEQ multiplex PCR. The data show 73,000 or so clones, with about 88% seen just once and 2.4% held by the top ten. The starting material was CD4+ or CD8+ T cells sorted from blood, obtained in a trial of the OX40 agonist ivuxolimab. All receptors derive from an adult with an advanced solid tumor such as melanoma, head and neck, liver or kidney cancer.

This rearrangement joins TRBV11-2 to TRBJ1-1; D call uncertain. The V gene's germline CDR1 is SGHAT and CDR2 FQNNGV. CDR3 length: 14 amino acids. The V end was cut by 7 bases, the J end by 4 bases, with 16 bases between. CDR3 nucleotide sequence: TGTGCCAGCACCCCGGGAAGGGTGGGCACTGAAGCTTTCTTT. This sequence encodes CASTPGRVGTEAFF.

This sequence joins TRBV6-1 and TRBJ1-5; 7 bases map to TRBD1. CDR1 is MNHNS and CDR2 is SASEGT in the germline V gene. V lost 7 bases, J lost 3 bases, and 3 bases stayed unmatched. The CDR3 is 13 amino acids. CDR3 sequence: CASTGQANQPQHF. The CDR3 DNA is TGTGCCAGCACCGGACAGGCCAATCAGCCCCAGCATTTT.

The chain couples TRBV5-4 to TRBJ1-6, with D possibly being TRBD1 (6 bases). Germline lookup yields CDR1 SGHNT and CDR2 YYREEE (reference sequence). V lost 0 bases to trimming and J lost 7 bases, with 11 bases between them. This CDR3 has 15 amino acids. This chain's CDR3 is CASSLARQDNSPLHF. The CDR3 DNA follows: TGTGCCAGCAGCTTGGCCCGACAGGACAATTCACCCCTCCACTTT.

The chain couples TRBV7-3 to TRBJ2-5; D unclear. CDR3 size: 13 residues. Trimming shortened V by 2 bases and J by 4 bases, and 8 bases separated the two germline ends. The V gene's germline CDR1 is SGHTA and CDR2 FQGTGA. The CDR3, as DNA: TGTGCCAGCAGCTTATCGGATCGAGAGACCCAGTACTTC. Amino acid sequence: CASSLSDRETQYF.

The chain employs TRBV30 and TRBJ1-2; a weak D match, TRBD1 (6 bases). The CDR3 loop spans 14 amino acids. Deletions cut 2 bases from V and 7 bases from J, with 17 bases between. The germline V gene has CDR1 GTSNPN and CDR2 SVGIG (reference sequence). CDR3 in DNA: TGTGCCTGGAGTTCTCTTCGGGGGCGGAGTGGCTACACCTTC. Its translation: CAWSSLRGRSGYTF.

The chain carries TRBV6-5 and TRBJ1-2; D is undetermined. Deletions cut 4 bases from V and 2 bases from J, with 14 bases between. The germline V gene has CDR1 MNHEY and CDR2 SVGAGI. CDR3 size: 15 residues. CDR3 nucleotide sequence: TGTGCCAGCAGTTCCCCTTGGGCGCTAAACTATGGCTACACCTTC. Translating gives CASSSPWALNYGYTF.

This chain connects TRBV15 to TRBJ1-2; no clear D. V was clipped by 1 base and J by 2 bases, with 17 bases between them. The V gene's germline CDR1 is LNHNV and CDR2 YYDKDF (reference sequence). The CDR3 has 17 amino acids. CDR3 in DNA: TGTGCCACCAGCAGAGTTCGCGGAGCAACACCGAACTATGGCTACACCTTC. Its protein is CATSRVRGATPNYGYTF.

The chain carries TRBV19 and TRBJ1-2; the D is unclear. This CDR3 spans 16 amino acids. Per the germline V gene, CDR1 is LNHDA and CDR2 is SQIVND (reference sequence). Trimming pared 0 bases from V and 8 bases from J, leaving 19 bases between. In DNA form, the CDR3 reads TGTGCCAGTAGTATAGATGGCCAATCCCGCGGGCAGGGCTACACCTTC. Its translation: CASSIDGQSRGQGYTF.

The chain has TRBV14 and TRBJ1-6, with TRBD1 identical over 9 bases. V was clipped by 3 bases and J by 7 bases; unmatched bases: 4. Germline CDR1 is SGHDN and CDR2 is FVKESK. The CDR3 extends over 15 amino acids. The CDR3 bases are TGTGCCAGCAGCCAGGCACAGGGGGCAAATTCACCCCTCCACTTT. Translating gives CASSQAQGANSPLHF.

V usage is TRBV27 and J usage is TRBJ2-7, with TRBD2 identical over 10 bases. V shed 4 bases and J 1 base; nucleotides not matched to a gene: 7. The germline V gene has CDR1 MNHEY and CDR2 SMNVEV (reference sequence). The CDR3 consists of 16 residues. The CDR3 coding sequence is TGTGCCAGCAGTTCGGTCTCTAGCGGGGGTTCCTACGAGCAGTACTTC. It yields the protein CASSSVSSGGSYEQYF.

The CDR3 spells CASSVGQGARGGNTIYF. The CDR3 nucleotides are TGTGCCAGCAGCGTAGGACAGGGGGCACGGGGTGGAAACACCATATATTTT. This chain connects TRBV9 to TRBJ1-3, with 10 bases lining up with TRBD1. The V and J ends lost 0 bases and 3 bases, in that order; junction bases with no gene match: 6. Looked up from germline, CDR1 is SGDLS and CDR2 is YYNGEE. The CDR3 totals 17 residues.

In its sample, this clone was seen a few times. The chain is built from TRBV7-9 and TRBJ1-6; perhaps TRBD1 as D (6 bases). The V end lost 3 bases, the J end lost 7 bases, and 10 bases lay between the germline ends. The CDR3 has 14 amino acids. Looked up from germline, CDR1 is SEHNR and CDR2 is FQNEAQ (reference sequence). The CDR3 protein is CASSFHRDNSPLHF. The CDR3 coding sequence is TGTGCCAGCAGCTTCCACAGGGACAATTCACCCCTCCACTTT.

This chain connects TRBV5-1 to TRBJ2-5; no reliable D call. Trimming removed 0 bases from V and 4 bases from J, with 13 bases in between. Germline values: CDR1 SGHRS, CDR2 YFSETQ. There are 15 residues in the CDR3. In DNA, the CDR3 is TGCGCCAGCAGCTTGGCCCCTTTGGGCCGAGAGACCCAGTACTTC. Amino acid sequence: CASSLAPLGRETQYF. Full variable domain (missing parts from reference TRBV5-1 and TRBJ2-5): KAGVTQTPRYLIKTRGQQVTLSCSPISGHRSVSWYQQTPGQGLQFLFEYFSETQRNKGNFPGRFSGRQFSNSRSEMNVSTLELGDSALYLCASSLAPLGRETQYFGPGTRLLVL.

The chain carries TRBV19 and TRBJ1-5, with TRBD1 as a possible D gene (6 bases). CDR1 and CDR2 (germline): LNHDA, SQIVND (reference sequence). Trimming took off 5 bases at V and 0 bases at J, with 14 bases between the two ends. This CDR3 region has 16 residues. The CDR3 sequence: CASSSNLGHSNQPQHF. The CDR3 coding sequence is TGTGCCAGTAGTTCCAACTTGGGACATAGCAATCAGCCCCAGCATTTT. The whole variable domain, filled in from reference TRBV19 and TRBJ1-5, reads DGGITQSPKYLFRKEGQNVTLSCEQNLNHDAMYWYRQDPGQGLRLIYYSQIVNDFQKGDIAEGYSVSREKKESFPLTVTSAQKNPTAFYLCASSSNLGHSNQPQHFGDGTRLSIL.

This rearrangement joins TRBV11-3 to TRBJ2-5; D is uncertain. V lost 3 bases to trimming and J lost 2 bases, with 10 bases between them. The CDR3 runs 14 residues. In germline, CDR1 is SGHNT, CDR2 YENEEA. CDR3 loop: CASSLSRGQETQYF. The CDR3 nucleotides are TGTGCCAGCAGCTTGTCCAGAGGACAAGAGACCCAGTACTTC.

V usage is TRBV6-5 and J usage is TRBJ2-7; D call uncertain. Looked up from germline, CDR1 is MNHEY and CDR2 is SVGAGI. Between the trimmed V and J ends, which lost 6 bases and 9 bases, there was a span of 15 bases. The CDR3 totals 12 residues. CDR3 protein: CASSPGRAGQYF. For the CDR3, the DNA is TGTGCCAGCAGCCCGGGCCGAGCAGGGCAGTACTTC.

In DNA form, the CDR3 reads TGTGCCAGCTCACCAGCGGGCAGGGGGCTTAATCAGCCCCAGCATTTT. This encodes CASSPAGRGLNQPQHF. The V call is TRBV18, the J call TRBJ1-5; 8 bases fit TRBD1. Germline V CDR1 and CDR2: KGHSH, LQKENI. This CDR3 spans 16 amino acids. J gave up 4 bases and V 2 bases, and 7 bases lay outside the gene matches.

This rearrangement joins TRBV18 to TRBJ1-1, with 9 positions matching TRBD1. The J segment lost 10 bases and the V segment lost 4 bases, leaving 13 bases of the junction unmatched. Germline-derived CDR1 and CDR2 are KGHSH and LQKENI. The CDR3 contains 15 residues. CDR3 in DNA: TGTGCCAGCTCACAGGAACAAAACAGGGGGCTGGGAGCTTTCTTT. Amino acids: CASSQEQNRGLGAFF. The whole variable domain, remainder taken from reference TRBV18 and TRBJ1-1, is NAGVMQNPRHLVRRRGQEARLRCSPMKGHSHVYWYRQLPEEGLKFMVYLQKENIIDESGMPKERFSAEFPKEGPSILRIQQVVRGDSAAYFCASSQEQNRGLGAFFGQGTRLTVV.

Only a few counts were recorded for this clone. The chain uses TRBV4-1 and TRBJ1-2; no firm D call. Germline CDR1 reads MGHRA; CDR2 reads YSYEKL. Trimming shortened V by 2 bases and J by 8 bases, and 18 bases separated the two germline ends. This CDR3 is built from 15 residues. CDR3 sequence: CASSQPRLRFWGYTF. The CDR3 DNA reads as TGCGCCAGCAGCCAACCCAGGCTTAGATTCTGGGGCTACACCTTC.

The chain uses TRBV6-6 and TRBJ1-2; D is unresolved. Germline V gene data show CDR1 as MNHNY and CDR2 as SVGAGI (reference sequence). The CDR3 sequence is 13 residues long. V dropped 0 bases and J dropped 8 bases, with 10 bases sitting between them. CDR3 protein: CASSYSRLRGYTF. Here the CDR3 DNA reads TGTGCCAGCAGTTACTCAAGACTCCGGGGCTACACCTTC.

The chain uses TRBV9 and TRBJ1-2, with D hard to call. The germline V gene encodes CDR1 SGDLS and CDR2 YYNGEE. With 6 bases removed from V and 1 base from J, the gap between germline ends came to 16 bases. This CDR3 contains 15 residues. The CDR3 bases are TGTGCCAGCAACAAATTTCAACGGAGTAACTATGGCTACACCTTC. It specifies CASNKFQRSNYGYTF.

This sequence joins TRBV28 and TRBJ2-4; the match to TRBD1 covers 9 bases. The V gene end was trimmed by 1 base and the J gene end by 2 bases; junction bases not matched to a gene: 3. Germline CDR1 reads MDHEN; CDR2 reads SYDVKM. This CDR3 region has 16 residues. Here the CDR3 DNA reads TGTGCCAGCAGTTTATCCGGGACAGGGTCCAAAAACATTCAGTACTTC. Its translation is CASSLSGTGSKNIQYF.

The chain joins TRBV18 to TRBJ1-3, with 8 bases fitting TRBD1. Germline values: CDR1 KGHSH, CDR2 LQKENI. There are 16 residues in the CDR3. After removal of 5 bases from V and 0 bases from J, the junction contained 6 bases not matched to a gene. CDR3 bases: TGTGCCAGCTCAACAACAGGGGGAAGCTCTGGAAACACCATATATTTT. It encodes CASSTTGGSSGNTIYF.

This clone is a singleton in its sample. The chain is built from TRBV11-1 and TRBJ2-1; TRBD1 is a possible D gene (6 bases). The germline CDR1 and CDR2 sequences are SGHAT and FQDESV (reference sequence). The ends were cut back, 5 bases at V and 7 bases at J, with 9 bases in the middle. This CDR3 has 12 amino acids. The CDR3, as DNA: TGTGCCAGCAGCCTCGACAGGAATGAGCAGTTCTTC. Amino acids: CASSLDRNEQFF.

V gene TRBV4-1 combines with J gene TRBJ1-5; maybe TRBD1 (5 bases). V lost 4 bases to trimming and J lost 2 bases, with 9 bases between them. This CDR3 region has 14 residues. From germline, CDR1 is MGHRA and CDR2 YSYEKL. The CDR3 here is CASSLQGGNQPQHF. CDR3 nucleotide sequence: TGCGCCAGCAGCCTGCAGGGCGGCAATCAGCCCCAGCATTTT.

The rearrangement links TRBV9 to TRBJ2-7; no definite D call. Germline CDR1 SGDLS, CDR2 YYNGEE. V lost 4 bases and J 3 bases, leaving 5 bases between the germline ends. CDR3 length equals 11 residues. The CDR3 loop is CASSQDYEQYF. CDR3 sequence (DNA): TGTGCCAGCAGCCAAGACTACGAGCAGTACTTC.

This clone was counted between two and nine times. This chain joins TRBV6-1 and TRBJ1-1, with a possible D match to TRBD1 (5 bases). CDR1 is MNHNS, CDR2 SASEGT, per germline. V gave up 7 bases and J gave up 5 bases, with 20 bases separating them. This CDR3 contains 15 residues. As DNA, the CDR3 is TGTGCCAGCATCTTATCCCTACGGGGGGGGACTGAAGCTTTCTTT. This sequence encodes CASILSLRGGTEAFF.

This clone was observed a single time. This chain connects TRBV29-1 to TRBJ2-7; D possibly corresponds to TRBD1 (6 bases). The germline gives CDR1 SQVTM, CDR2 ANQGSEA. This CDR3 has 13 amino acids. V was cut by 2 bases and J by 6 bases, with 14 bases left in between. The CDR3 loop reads CSVESRGGREQYF. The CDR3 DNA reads TGCAGCGTTGAATCCAGGGGTGGTCGCGAGCAGTACTTC.

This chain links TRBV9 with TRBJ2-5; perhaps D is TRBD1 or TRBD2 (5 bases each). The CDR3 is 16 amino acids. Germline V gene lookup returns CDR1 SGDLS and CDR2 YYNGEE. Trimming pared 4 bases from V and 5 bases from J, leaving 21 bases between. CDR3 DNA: TGTGCCAGCAGCCAACAGGCTAGCTCGGGTCGGGAGACCCAGTACTTC. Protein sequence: CASSQQASSGRETQYF.

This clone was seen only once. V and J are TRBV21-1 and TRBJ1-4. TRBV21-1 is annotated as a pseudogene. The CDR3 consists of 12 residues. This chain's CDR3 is CASSRRNEKLFF. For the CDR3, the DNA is TGTGCCAGCAGCAGGAGAAATGAAAAACTGTTTTTT.